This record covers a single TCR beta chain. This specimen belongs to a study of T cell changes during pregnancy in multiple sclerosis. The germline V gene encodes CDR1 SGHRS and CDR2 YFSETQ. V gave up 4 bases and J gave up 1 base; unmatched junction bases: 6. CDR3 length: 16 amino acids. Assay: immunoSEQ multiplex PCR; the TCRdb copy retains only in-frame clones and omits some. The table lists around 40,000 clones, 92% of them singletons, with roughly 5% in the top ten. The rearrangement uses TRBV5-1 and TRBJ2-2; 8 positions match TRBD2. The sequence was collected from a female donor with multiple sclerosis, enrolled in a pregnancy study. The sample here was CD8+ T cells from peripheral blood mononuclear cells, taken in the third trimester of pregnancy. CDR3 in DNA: TGCGCCAGCAGCCCCCGGGAGGGGTTGAACACCGGGGAGCTGTTTTTT. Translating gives CASSPREGLNTGELFF.